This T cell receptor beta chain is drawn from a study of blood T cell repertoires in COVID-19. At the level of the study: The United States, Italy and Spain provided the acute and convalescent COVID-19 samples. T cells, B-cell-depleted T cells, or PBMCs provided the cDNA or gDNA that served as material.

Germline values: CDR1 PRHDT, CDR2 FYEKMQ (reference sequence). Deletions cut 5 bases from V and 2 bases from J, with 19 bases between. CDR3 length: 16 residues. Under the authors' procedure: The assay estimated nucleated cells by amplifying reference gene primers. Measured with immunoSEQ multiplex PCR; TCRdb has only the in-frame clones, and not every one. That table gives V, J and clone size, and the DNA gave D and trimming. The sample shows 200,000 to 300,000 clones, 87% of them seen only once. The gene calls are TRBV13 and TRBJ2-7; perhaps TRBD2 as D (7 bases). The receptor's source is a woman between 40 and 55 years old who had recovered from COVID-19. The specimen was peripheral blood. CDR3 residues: CASSHSLGGPTYEQYF. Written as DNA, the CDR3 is TGTGCCAGCAGCCACTCCCTGGGGGGGCCCACCTACGAGCAGTACTTC.